The clone carrying this T cell receptor (beta chain) appeared a single time. The data originate from a study of shared clonotypes between healthy human individuals. Libraries were prepared by immunoSEQ multiplex PCR; TCRdb keeps only in-frame clonotypes and omits some of them. Among hundreds of thousands of clones, less than 85% were seen once, and the ten largest hold about 10%. Material for sequencing was memory CD4+ T cells sorted from blood. Subset in this sample: CD45RA-negative fraction. This TCR was sampled from a man younger than 45 in good health.

CDR3 loop: CASSLGGNYGYTF. The CDR3 nucleotides are TGTGCCAGCAGTTTAGGGGGCAACTATGGCTACACCTTC. The gene calls are TRBV28 and TRBJ1-2, with a tentative D call TRBD1 (6 bases). V lost 2 bases to trimming and J lost 2 bases, with 6 bases between them. The CDR3 sequence is 13 residues long. Germline CDR1 and CDR2: MDHEN and SYDVKM.